This is a list of T cell receptor beta chains from one sample in a study of shared clonotypes between healthy human individuals. Sequencing used immunoSEQ multiplex PCR; TCRdb keeps in-frame clones, though not all of them. The table has some 2,100,000 clones, almost 96% seen once. The sequencing sample was made of naive CD4+ T cells sorted from blood. These receptors all come from a man aged 18 to 30 in good health. Both conserved end residues are part of each CDR3. The order of the fields is V gene, CDR3 length, J gene, CDR3 protein.

TRBV28	15	TRBJ2-7	CASSLRTEPSYEQYF
TRBV28	14	TRBJ1-6	CASSLGQYNSPLHF
TRBV6-1	14	TRBJ1-2	CASSQPGRDYGYTF
TRBV6-5	16	TRBJ2-7	CASSYESSTGPYEQYF
TRBV6-1	14	TRBJ1-2	CASSGTGTGGGYTF
TRBV6-6	11	TRBJ2-7	CASSYEQAIYF
TRBV7-9	15	TRBJ2-7	CASSPATGGGYEQYF
TRBV11-3	17	TRBJ1-5	CASSFSDRGRLIEPQHF
TRBV19	15	TRBJ2-7	CASSRLLGGTYEQYF
TRBV5-1	15	TRBJ2-7	CASSFAGTGSYEQYF
TRBV19	14	TRBJ1-5	CASSIAGIHQPQHF
TRBV18	13	TRBJ2-6	CASGRSGANVLTF
TRBV19	14	TRBJ1-2	CASSSSTGVYGYTF
TRBV6-1	15	TRBJ2-3	CASSLSGRGEDTQYF
TRBV19	14	TRBJ1-1	CASWDLGQSTEAFF
TRBV5-1	15	TRBJ1-2	CASSSPGQSPYGYTF
TRBV11-2	16	TRBJ2-3	CASSMGLAGAGDTQYF
TRBV6-6	16	TRBJ1-1	CASSYPDPGQNTEAFF